The table lists the clone carrying this TCR beta chain with many counts. This sample is drawn from a study of T-cell reconstitution after alpha-beta-depleted transplantation in children. Molecular barcoding with unique molecular identifiers was used for the TCRbeta library. TCRdb analysed the PCR reads with MiXCR anew, one entry per CDR3 protein. The data show roughly 400,000 distinct CDR3 sequences, around 21% seen once. The sequencing used PBMCs from the stem cell graft donor, collected from the stem cell graft. The TCR originated in a human donor who donated a stem cell graft to a child with acute myeloid leukemia.

The CDR3 nucleotides read TGTGCCAGCAGTTTCGGGGGTGGCGTAGCTGACATGAACACTGAAGCTTTCTTT. Residues: CASSFGGGVADMNTEAFF. The chain joins TRBV6-5 to TRBJ1-1; a possible D gene is TRBD1 (5 bases). V shed 4 bases and J shed 0 bases, with 21 bases lying between them. This CDR3 has 18 residues. Germline V CDR1 and CDR2: MNHEY, SVGAGI.